A single T cell receptor (beta chain) is shown here with its context. The data were obtained in a study of blood T cell repertoires in COVID-19. Study at large: Acute-phase and convalescent COVID-19 samples originated in the United States, Italy and Spain. Sources were T cells, B-cell-depleted T cells, or PBMCs; the material itself was cDNA or gDNA.

Per the study methods: Reference gene primer amplification gave estimated nucleated cell counts. Using immunoSEQ multiplex PCR, the repertoire was profiled, and TCRdb retains in-frame clones only, with some absent. V, J and clone size reflect that table, while D and trimming were determined from the DNA. There are about 200,000 clones in the sample; more than 75% occur only once, and 5% to 6.5% lies in the top ten. Source material: peripheral blood. This receptor was taken from a man older than 75 with acute or convalescent COVID-19.

The CDR3 reads CASRRDSGLEAFF. The CDR3 coding sequence is TGTGCCAGCAGGCGGGACAGTGGTCTTGAAGCTTTCTTT. The V gene is TRBV27, the J gene TRBJ1-1; 7 bases agree with TRBD1. The V gene's germline CDR1 is MNHEY and CDR2 SMNVEV (reference sequence). This CDR3 is built from 13 residues. J lost 7 bases, V lost 6 bases, and 8 bases had no gene match.